Below, one TCR beta chain is given with its context. This sample stems from a study of blood T cell repertoires in COVID-19. Whole-study context: Spain, Italy and the United States supplied samples that represented acute and convalescent COVID-19. In each case, the material was cDNA or gDNA derived from T cells, B-cell-depleted T cells, or PBMCs.

This CDR3 has 15 amino acids. CDR1 is LNHNV and CDR2 is YYDKDF in the germline V gene (reference sequence). The trim removed 0 bases at V and 6 bases at J, leaving 5 bases unmatched. In the source study's methods: Estimation of nucleated cell counts was performed using reference gene primer amplification. TCRdb keeps only in-frame clones here, not all; method: immunoSEQ multiplex PCR. V and J calls and clone size are given by that table; D and trimming were obtained from the DNA. Among about 52,000 clones listed, about 90% were seen once. This clonotype was obtained from a human donor in a cohort sampled during active COVID-19. The chain recombines TRBV15 with TRBJ2-3; 8 bases map to TRBD2. Specimen: peripheral blood. The CDR3 protein is CATSRESGSGDTQYF. The CDR3 DNA reads TGTGCCACCAGCAGAGAAAGCGGGAGTGGGGATACGCAGTATTTT. The whole variable domain, remainder taken from reference TRBV15 and TRBJ2-3, is DAMVIQNPRYQVTQFGKPVTLSCSQTLNHNVMYWYQQKSSQAPKLLFHYYDKDFNNEADTPDNFQSRRPNTSFCFLDIRSPGLGDTAMYLCATSRESGSGDTQYFGPGTRLTVL.